One sample yielded the 21 T cell receptor beta chains listed below, sequenced in a study of post-analysis software for immune sequencing data. These TCRs are of unknown antigen specificity. Unique molecular identifiers featured in each of the TCR beta cDNA libraries. MiXCR, run by TCRdb on the PCR reads, gives a single entry per CDR3 protein. In the table there are roughly 540,000 distinct CDR3 sequences, roughly 34% of which are singletons. Points from the study as a whole: Controls showed lower frequencies than patients for roughly five TRBV segments, and TRBV5-6, TRBV5-1 and TRBV20-1 were among these.

The source material was blood. The receptors come from a girl aged 2 to 17 with multiple sclerosis.

This rearrangement joins TRBV5-1 to TRBJ2-1; TRBD1 is a possible D gene (5 bases). CDR1 SGHRS and CDR2 YFSETQ come from the germline V gene. The V end was cut by 6 bases, the J end by 8 bases, with 18 bases between. This CDR3 spans 14 amino acids. This CDR3 is CASTTQGRGDEQFF. The CDR3 bases are TGCGCCAGCACCACTCAGGGAAGGGGCGATGAGCAGTTCTTC.

The chain carries TRBV10-1 and TRBJ1-1, with D possibly matching TRBD1 (5 bases). Germline lookup yields CDR1 WNHNN and CDR2 SYGVQD (reference sequence). CDR3 size: 15 residues. Between the trimmed V and J ends, which lost 3 bases and 5 bases, there was a span of 16 bases. CDR3 coding DNA: TGCGCCAGCAGTGACTTGGGGGGAAGCGGGACTGAAGCTTTCTTT. This codes for CASSDLGGSGTEAFF.

The chain couples TRBV12-3 or TRBV12-4 to TRBJ2-1, with D possibly TRBD2 on 7 matching bases. The CDR3 length is 14 residues. Trimming took 3 bases from V and 5 from J, leaving 11 bases between them. The CDR3 region is CASSFRRGHNEQFF. The CDR3 coding sequence is TGTGCCAGCAGTTTTCGGCGGGGGCACAATGAGCAGTTCTTC.

The chain uses TRBV12-3 or TRBV12-4 and TRBJ1-1; a weak D match, TRBD1 (6 bases). V lost 8 bases to trimming and J lost 3 bases, with 13 bases between them. The CDR3 sequence is 13 residues long. The CDR3 coding sequence is TGTGCCAGCGGCCGGGACACATACACTGAAGCTTTCTTT. The encoded protein is CASGRDTYTEAFF.

The rearrangement uses TRBV5-1 and TRBJ1-2, with unresolved D. The CDR3 covers 16 residues. Germline CDR1 SGHRS, CDR2 YFSETQ. Trimming pared 0 bases from V and 4 bases from J, leaving 16 bases between. CDR3 in amino acids: CASSLGTPSGSYGYTF. CDR3 DNA sequence: TGCGCCAGCAGCTTGGGAACCCCCAGCGGGAGCTATGGCTACACCTTC.

This clonotype was seen a few times. The gene calls are TRBV18 and TRBJ1-1, with D uncertain. Trimming pared 5 bases from V and 0 bases from J, leaving 13 bases between. The CDR3 is 15 residues long. Germline CDR1 KGHSH, CDR2 LQKENI. The CDR3 reads CASSSGMALNTEAFF. The DNA of the CDR3 is TGTGCCAGCTCATCGGGGATGGCCCTGAACACTGAAGCTTTCTTT.

This rearrangement joins TRBV7-8 to TRBJ2-3, with TRBD1 matching over 7 bases. V shed 6 bases, J shed 2 bases, and the junction held 5 bases outside the gene matches. Germline V lookup: CDR1 SGHVS, CDR2 FQNEAQ. The CDR3 extends over 14 amino acids. CDR3 region: CASRPGQYTDTQYF. Written as DNA, the CDR3 is TGTGCCAGCAGGCCGGGACAGTACACAGATACGCAGTATTTT.

The chain is built from TRBV6-1 and TRBJ2-5; possibly TRBD2 for D (5 bases). This CDR3 comprises 14 residues. Germline V gene lookup returns CDR1 MNHNS and CDR2 SASEGT. The V end lost 1 base, the J end lost 5 bases, and 11 bases lay between the germline ends. CDR3 nucleotides: TGTGCCAGCAGTGAAGGGTATAGCGCGGAGACCCAGTACTTC. This gives the protein CASSEGYSAETQYF.

V is TRBV5-1 and J is TRBJ2-5, with no clear D. The J call may be incorrect, as the DNA end agrees better with TRBJ2-4. Germline V CDR1 and CDR2: SGHRS, YFSETQ. The CDR3 has 15 residues. CDR3 DNA sequence: TGCGCCAGCAGCCCTGCCGGGCAGAGCAAAAACATTCAGTACTTC. This translates into CASSPAGQSKNIQYF.

The V gene is TRBV14, the J gene TRBJ1-3; TRBD1 aligns across 8 bases. The CDR3 contains 20 residues. V shed 4 bases and J 0 bases; nucleotides not matched to a gene: 17. Looked up from germline, CDR1 is SGHDN and CDR2 is FVKESK. CDR3 coding DNA: TGTGCCAGCAGCCGGGCCCGGGACAGGAGTATATGGAGCTCTGGAAACACCATATATTTT. As protein: CASSRARDRSIWSSGNTIYF.

This clonotype was counted a few times. The chain combines TRBV3-1 with TRBJ1-2; D not resolved. This CDR3 contains 11 residues. Germline lookup yields CDR1 LGHDT and CDR2 YNNKEL (reference sequence). Trimming took off 0 bases at V and 8 bases at J, with 4 bases between the two ends. The CDR3 protein is CASSQDGGYTF. The DNA of the CDR3 is TGTGCCAGCAGCCAAGATGGCGGCTACACCTTC.

This clonotype was found a few times. The chain uses TRBV7-9 and TRBJ2-1; 9 nucleotides line up with TRBD2. The CDR3 consists of 15 residues. From germline, CDR1 is SEHNR and CDR2 FQNEAQ (reference sequence). The J segment lost 4 bases and the V segment lost 3 bases, leaving 4 bases of the junction unmatched. CDR3 protein: CASSFFSGGYNEQFF. The CDR3 region has the DNA TGTGCCAGCAGCTTCTTCAGCGGGGGGTACAATGAGCAGTTCTTC.

The gene calls are TRBV3-1 and TRBJ2-5; possible D gene TRBD1, 7 bases. V was pared by 4 bases and J by 3 bases, with 18 bases between. The length of the CDR3 is 16 residues. Per the germline V gene, CDR1 is LGHDT and CDR2 is YNNKEL (reference sequence). The CDR3 loop reads CASSRSTLRGEETQYF. The CDR3 DNA follows: TGTGCCAGCAGCCGATCGACGCTCAGGGGGGAAGAGACCCAGTACTTC.

In its sample, this clonotype was seen a few times. This chain joins TRBV20-1 and TRBJ2-3; 7 bases are shared with TRBD2. Trimming removed 5 bases from V and 5 bases from J; junction bases left unmatched: 4. The CDR3 extends over 12 amino acids. Germline-derived CDR1 and CDR2 are DFQATT and SNEGSKA (reference sequence). CDR3 DNA: TGCAGTGCTGAGCGGGGAGAAGATACGCAGTATTTT. Protein: CSAERGEDTQYF.

This chain links TRBV6-5 with TRBJ1-5; D unclear. V dropped 8 bases and J dropped 4 bases, with 12 bases sitting between them. The CDR3 extends over 13 amino acids. Germline assignment: CDR1 MNHEY and CDR2 SVGAGI. The CDR3 loop reads CASRRTQNQPQHF. The CDR3 DNA is TGTGCCAGCCGCCGGACTCAAAATCAGCCCCAGCATTTT.

This clonotype was detected only a few times. The rearrangement joins TRBV10-1 to TRBJ2-1, with D unresolved. V was shortened by 6 bases and J by 10 bases, with 10 bases between the two germline ends. CDR1 is WNHNN, CDR2 SYGVQD, per germline (reference sequence). The CDR3 sequence is 11 residues long. The DNA for the CDR3 is TGCGCCAGCAGCGAAAACGGGGAGCAGTTCTTC. This sequence encodes CASSENGEQFF.

This clonotype showed up just once. The gene calls are TRBV5-5 and TRBJ2-1; D is possibly TRBD1 (5 bases). Germline V gene lookup returns CDR1 SGHKS and CDR2 YYEKEE (reference sequence). With 0 bases removed from V and 13 bases from J, the gap between germline ends came to 29 bases. This CDR3 contains 18 residues. The CDR3 loop is CASSLVAGPLFSYNAQFF. In DNA, the CDR3 is TGTGCCAGCAGCTTGGTCGCAGGGCCCTTATTTTCCTACAATGCTCAGTTCTTC.

The V call is TRBV5-1, the J call TRBJ2-1; D unclear. Germline V gene lookup returns CDR1 SGHRS and CDR2 YFSETQ. The CDR3 covers 12 residues. V gave up 4 bases and J gave up 8 bases, with 10 bases separating them. The CDR3 nucleotides are TGCGCCAGCAGCGTCGCTAGGGATGAGCAGTTCTTC. This encodes CASSVARDEQFF.

This clonotype was observed once. This sequence joins TRBV7-2 and TRBJ2-6; TRBD2 matches at 9 bases. Germline V gene lookup returns CDR1 SGHTA and CDR2 FQGNSA. The CDR3 loop spans 17 amino acids. V trimming: 1 base; J trimming: 4 bases; junction bases outside the gene matches: 5. As DNA, the CDR3 is TGTGCCAGCAGCTTAGTCGGCGGGGGGGTCGGGGCCAACGTCCTGACTTTC. Protein product: CASSLVGGGVGANVLTF.

In its sample, this clonotype was seen a few times. The J gene is TRBJ1-2, the V gene TRBV2; D is undetermined. The ends were cut back, 7 bases at V and 1 base at J, with 7 bases in the middle. The CDR3 sequence is 12 residues long. Germline-derived CDR1 and CDR2 are SNHLY and FYNNEI. CDR3 loop: CASTQRNYGYTF. For the CDR3, the DNA is TGTGCCAGCACGCAGCGTAACTATGGCTACACCTTC.

V and J are TRBV27 and TRBJ2-1; 7 bases line up with TRBD2. V was pared by 6 bases and J by 8 bases, with 10 bases of the junction left unmatched. Germline V CDR1 and CDR2: MNHEY, SMNVEV (reference sequence). The CDR3 has 14 amino acids. This chain's CDR3 is CASRGGNRGYEQFF. CDR3 nucleotide sequence: TGTGCCAGCAGGGGGGGGAATCGTGGGTATGAGCAGTTCTTC.